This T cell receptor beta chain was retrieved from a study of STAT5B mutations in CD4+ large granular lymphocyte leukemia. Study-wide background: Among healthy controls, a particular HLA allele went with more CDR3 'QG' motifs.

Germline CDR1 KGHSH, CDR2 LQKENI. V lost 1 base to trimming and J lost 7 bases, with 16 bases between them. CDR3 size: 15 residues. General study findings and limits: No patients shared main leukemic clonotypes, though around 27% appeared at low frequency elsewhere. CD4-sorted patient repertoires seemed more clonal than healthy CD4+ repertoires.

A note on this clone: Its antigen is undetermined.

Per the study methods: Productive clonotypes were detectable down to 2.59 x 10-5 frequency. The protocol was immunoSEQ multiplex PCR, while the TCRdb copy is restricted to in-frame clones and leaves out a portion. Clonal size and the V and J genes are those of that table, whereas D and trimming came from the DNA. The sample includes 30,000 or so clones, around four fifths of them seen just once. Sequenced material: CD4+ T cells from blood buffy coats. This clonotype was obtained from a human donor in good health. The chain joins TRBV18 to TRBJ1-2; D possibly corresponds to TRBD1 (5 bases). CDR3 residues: CASSPLDIIKGGYTF. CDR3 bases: TGTGCCAGCTCACCACTGGACATTATCAAGGGTGGCTACACCTTC.